Presented here are 20 T cell receptor beta chains from one specimen sequenced in a study of blood T cell repertoires in COVID-19. Data came from immunoSEQ multiplex PCR; TCRdb stores just in-frame clones and leaves some out. The table has approximately 30,000 clones, around nine tenths seen once. Sequenced input: peripheral blood. These receptors were collected from a woman of 80 years or more with active or convalescent COVID-19.

V is TRBV5-4 and J is TRBJ1-2; D unresolved. CDR1 SGHNT and CDR2 YYREEE come from the germline V gene (reference sequence). CDR3 length equals 13 residues. Deletions cut 0 bases from V and 4 bases from J, with 7 bases between. For the CDR3, the DNA is TGTGCCAGCAGCTTGGACAATCTCTATGGCTACACCTTC. It specifies CASSLDNLYGYTF.

The genes are TRBV6-6 and TRBJ2-2; TRBD1 agrees at 10 bases. With V trimmed by 5 bases and J by 7 bases, 7 bases remained unmatched. Germline CDR1 MNHNY, CDR2 SVGAGI (reference sequence). The CDR3 covers 15 residues. CDR3 loop: CASSTTGGGGGELFF. In nucleotides, the CDR3 is TGTGCCAGCAGTACGACAGGGGGCGGTGGCGGGGAGCTGTTTTTT.

In this sample, this clone turned up once. The rearrangement uses TRBV24-1 and TRBJ2-5; the D is unclear. Germline V gene data show CDR1 as KGHDR and CDR2 as SFDVKD. The CDR3 sequence is 15 residues long. Deletions cut 9 bases from V and 5 bases from J, with 21 bases between. CDR3 nucleotides: TGTGCCACCGCCCCGGGTCGCTCGAAGGCGGAGACCCAGTACTTC. It codes for CATAPGRSKAETQYF.

The chain couples TRBV3-1 (or the pseudogene TRBV3-2) to TRBJ2-7, with D maybe TRBD1 (6 bases). V shed 2 bases and J shed 6 bases, with 14 bases lying between them. Germline V gene lookup returns CDR1 LGHDT and CDR2 YNNKEL (reference sequence). The CDR3 sequence is 14 residues long. The CDR3 is CASSQTGNGREQYF. The CDR3 nucleotides read TGTGCCAGCAGCCAAACAGGGAATGGGCGCGAGCAGTACTTC.

J is TRBJ2-1 and V is TRBV6-5; 10 nucleotides align to TRBD2. The CDR3 loop spans 15 amino acids. V lost 7 bases to trimming and J lost 2 bases; unmatched junction nucleotides: 5. Germline V lookup: CDR1 MNHEY, CDR2 SVGAGI. Here the CDR3 reads CASTKSGGAYNEQFF. The CDR3 region has the DNA TGTGCCAGCACCAAAAGCGGGGGGGCCTACAATGAGCAGTTCTTC.

CDR3 in amino acids: CASSQLAGNTGELFF. CDR3 DNA: TGTGCCAGTTCACAACTAGCGGGGAACACCGGGGAGCTGTTTTTT. The chain couples TRBV19 to TRBJ2-2, with 9 bases that match TRBD2. CDR1 is LNHDA and CDR2 is SQIVND in the germline V gene (reference sequence). CDR3 length: 15 amino acids. The V gene end was trimmed by 8 bases and the J gene end by 1 base; junction bases not matched to a gene: 5.

The rearrangement links TRBV7-7 to TRBJ1-1; unclear D gene. V was clipped by 5 bases and J by 0 bases, with 7 bases between them. Germline values: CDR1 SSHAT, CDR2 FNYEAQ (reference sequence). The CDR3 consists of 13 residues. In DNA form, the CDR3 reads TGTGCCAGCAGCCCGAGTGTGAACACTGAAGCTTTCTTT. Translated: CASSPSVNTEAFF.

As to this clone: A read error may produce the germline difference seen at one junction end. The chain has TRBV5-1 and TRBJ1-1, with 10 bases aligning to TRBD1. The CDR3 is made up of 16 amino acids. The germline CDR1 and CDR2 sequences are SGHRS and YFSETQ. As DNA, the CDR3 is TGCGCCAGCAGCTTGACGTCGGGACAGGGGAACGCTGAAGCTTTCTTT. This sequence encodes CASSLTSGQGNAEAFF.

This clone was recorded once. The chain uses TRBV19 and TRBJ2-5; 8 bases map to TRBD1. J gave up 5 bases and V 2 bases, and 7 bases lay outside the gene matches. The CDR3 extends over 15 amino acids. Germline assignment: CDR1 LNHDA and CDR2 SQIVND (reference sequence). In DNA, the CDR3 is TGTGCCAGTAGTATACTGTCAGGGGGCCTGGAGACCCAGTACTTC. It encodes CASSILSGGLETQYF. Drawing the rest from reference TRBV19 and TRBJ2-5, the complete variable domain is DGGITQSPKYLFRKEGQNVTLSCEQNLNHDAMYWYRQDPGQGLRLIYYSQIVNDFQKGDIAEGYSVSREKKESFPLTVTSAQKNPTAFYLCASSILSGGLETQYFGPGTRLLVL.

The chain carries TRBV9 and TRBJ2-7; D not resolved. Germline V gives CDR1 SGDLS, CDR2 YYNGEE. Trimming left V 4 bases short and J 1 base short, with 12 bases between. CDR3 length equals 14 residues. For the CDR3, the DNA is TGTGCCAGCAGCTTCGGAGACGGGTCCTACGAGCAGTACTTC. Translated, it gives CASSFGDGSYEQYF.

This clone was counted a single time. The rearrangement links TRBV19 to TRBJ1-1; D is unresolved. The germline V gene has CDR1 LNHDA and CDR2 SQIVND (reference sequence). This CDR3 contains 15 residues. V shed 7 bases and J shed 0 bases, with 15 bases lying between them. The DNA of the CDR3 is TGTGCCAGTAATCGGGGTACCCTTTTGAACACTGAAGCTTTCTTT. Its translation is CASNRGTLLNTEAFF.

The rearrangement uses TRBV5-1 and TRBJ2-2; 11 bases fit TRBD2. The CDR3 is 16 amino acids. V trimming: 3 bases; J trimming: 2 bases; junction bases outside the gene matches: 3. Germline lookup yields CDR1 SGHRS and CDR2 YFSETQ. The CDR3 DNA is TGCGCCAGCAGCTCCACTAGCGGGGGAAACACCGGGGAGCTGTTTTTT. Protein product: CASSSTSGGNTGELFF.

V usage is TRBV24-1 and J usage is TRBJ1-2, with TRBD1 as a possible D gene (6 bases). The V end was cut by 3 bases, the J end by 6 bases, with 10 bases between. Germline V gives CDR1 KGHDR, CDR2 SFDVKD. The CDR3 spans 13 residues. CDR3 amino acids: CATSDTQGNGYTF. CDR3 bases: TGTGCCACCAGTGATACGCAGGGGAATGGCTACACCTTC.

This clone was recorded once. The CDR3 DNA reads as TGCGCCAGCAGGCTACGGCAGGGGGGCTACGAGCAGTACTTC. Encoded protein: CASRLRQGGYEQYF. This chain joins TRBV5-1 and TRBJ2-7; TRBD1 might be the D (7 bases). Germline CDR1 and CDR2: SGHRS and YFSETQ. V gave up 5 bases and J gave up 3 bases, with 15 bases separating them. This CDR3 comprises 14 residues. Variable domain in full (rest from reference TRBV5-1 and TRBJ2-7): KAGVTQTPRYLIKTRGQQVTLSCSPISGHRSVSWYQQTPGQGLQFLFEYFSETQRNKGNFPGRFSGRQFSNSRSEMNVSTLELGDSALYLCASRLRQGGYEQYFGPGTRLTVT.

The chain has TRBV5-1 and TRBJ1-6; 9 nucleotides align to TRBD1. Germline assignment: CDR1 SGHRS and CDR2 YFSETQ. V shed 4 bases, J shed 8 bases, and the junction held 10 bases outside the gene matches. The CDR3 sequence is 16 residues long. The CDR3 DNA reads TGCGCCAGCAGCCCCCGGGACAGGGTATCGGATTCACCCCTCCACTTT. Its protein is CASSPRDRVSDSPLHF.

This chain joins TRBV29-1 and TRBJ2-7; 9 nucleotides match TRBD1. There are 12 residues in the CDR3. With 6 bases clipped from V and 5 bases from J, the junction kept 5 bases outside the gene matches. Germline V CDR1 and CDR2: SQVTM, ANQGSEA. The chain's CDR3 is CSVGTGSHEQYF. The CDR3 DNA follows: TGCAGCGTGGGGACAGGGTCCCACGAGCAGTACTTC.

This clone has a handful of counts. The CDR3 sequence: CASSQARGNEQYF. The CDR3 bases are TGCGCCAGCAGCCAAGCTCGGGGGAATGAGCAGTACTTC. The chain has TRBV4-1 and TRBJ2-7; weak D call: TRBD2 (6 bases). The CDR3 totals 13 residues. The germline V gene encodes CDR1 MGHRA and CDR2 YSYEKL. Trimming cost V 1 base and J 7 bases, with 11 bases left between them.

The chain is built from TRBV27 and TRBJ2-7; D may be TRBD1 (5 bases). V was clipped by 7 bases and J by 7 bases, with 17 bases between them. This CDR3 contains 13 residues. Germline V lookup: CDR1 MNHEY, CDR2 SMNVEV (reference sequence). For the CDR3, the DNA is TGTGCCAGCACCTACCAATTCGCAGGGGAGCAGTACTTC. Translating it yields CASTYQFAGEQYF.

The rearrangement uses TRBV12-5 and TRBJ2-5, with 8 bases fitting TRBD1. CDR3 length: 16 residues. Losses at the gene ends were 1 base for V and 1 base for J; bases not matched to a gene: 5. Germline V gene lookup returns CDR1 LGHNT and CDR2 FRNRAP. CDR3 nucleotides: TGTGCTAGTGGTTTGGGCCAGGGGGCGCCCCAAGAGACCCAGTACTTC. This sequence encodes CASGLGQGAPQETQYF. The full variable domain, with the rest looked up from reference TRBV12-5 and TRBJ2-5, is DARVTQTPRHKVTEMGQEVTMRCQPILGHNTVFWYRQTMMQGLELLAYFRNRAPLDDSGMPKDRFSAEMPDATLATLKIQPSEPRDSAVYFCASGLGQGAPQETQYFGPGTRLLVL.

In its sample, this clone was seen once. The V gene is TRBV7-3, the J gene TRBJ1-1, with 10 bases identical to TRBD1. Germline V gives CDR1 SGHTA, CDR2 FQGTGA. Trimming at V came to 6 bases and at J to 1 base, leaving 11 bases not matched to a gene. The CDR3 contains 17 residues. The CDR3 region is CASRDRDRGLANTEAFF. The CDR3 DNA reads TGTGCCAGCAGGGACCGGGACAGGGGCTTGGCGAACACTGAAGCTTTCTTT.